This T cell receptor (beta chain) was identified in a study of shared clonotypes between healthy human individuals. For the study at large: CD8 memory received one plate per donor, CD8 naive two, CD4 memory three and CD4 naive three.

The repertoire was sequenced with immunoSEQ multiplex PCR; TCRdb's copy has only in-frame clones and lacks some. This sample has 1,500,000 or so clones; roughly 96% occur once, and the top ten carry approximately 1.2%. Overall study findings and caveats: Researchers sampled blood only, noting tissue repertoires likely differ.

The germline gives CDR1 SGHVS, CDR2 FQNEAQ. This CDR3 contains 16 residues. V lost 0 bases and J 8 bases, leaving 19 bases between the germline ends. Note on this clone: Its specificity is unknown.

The chain uses TRBV7-8 and TRBJ1-2; D gene ambiguous. The clonotype comes from a man between 25 and 39 years old in good health. Sequencing used naive CD4+ T cells sorted from blood. The subset is: CD45RA+ positively selected. The CDR3 DNA reads as TGTGCCAGCAGCTTAGCGGTATGGGTTGCCGGGGAAGGCTACACCTTC. It codes for CASSLAVWVAGEGYTF.